This TCR beta chain was obtained from a study of shared clonotypes between healthy human individuals. Assay used: immunoSEQ multiplex PCR; TCRdb lists only in-frame clones, some missing. The profile shows around 2.3 million clones, 95% of them singletons. The CDR3 contains 16 residues. V lost 2 bases, J lost 3 bases, and 17 bases lay in between. Germline-derived CDR1 and CDR2 are SEHNR and FQNEAQ (reference sequence). The sequencing input was naive CD4+ T cells sorted from blood. Subset described: CD45RA+ positively selected. This rearrangement joins TRBV7-9 to TRBJ2-7, with a tentative D call TRBD1 (6 bases). The receptor was isolated from a man younger than 30 in good health. The CDR3, as DNA: TGTGCCAGCAGCTTAAGTAGTCCAAGACAGGACTACGAGCAGTACTTC. Residues: CASSLSSPRQDYEQYF.